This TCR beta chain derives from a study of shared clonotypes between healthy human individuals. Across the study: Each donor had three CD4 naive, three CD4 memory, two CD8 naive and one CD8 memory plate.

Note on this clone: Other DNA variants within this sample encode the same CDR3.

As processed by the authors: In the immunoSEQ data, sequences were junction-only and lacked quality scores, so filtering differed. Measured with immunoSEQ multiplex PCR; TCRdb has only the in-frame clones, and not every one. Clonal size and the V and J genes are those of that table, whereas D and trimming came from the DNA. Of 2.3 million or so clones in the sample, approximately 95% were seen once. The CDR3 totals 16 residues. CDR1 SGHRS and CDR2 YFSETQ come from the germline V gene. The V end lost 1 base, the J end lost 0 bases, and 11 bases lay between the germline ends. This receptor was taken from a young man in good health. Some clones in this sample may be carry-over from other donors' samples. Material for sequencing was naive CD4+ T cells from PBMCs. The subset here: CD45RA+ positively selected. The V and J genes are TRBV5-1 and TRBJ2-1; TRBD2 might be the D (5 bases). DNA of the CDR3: TGCGCCAGCAGCTTGCCGAGCGGAAGCTCCTACAATGAGCAGTTCTTC. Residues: CASSLPSGSSYNEQFF.